The subject of this entry is one TCR beta chain. Its specificity is unknown. Isolated RNA was reverse transcribed in full, so expressed TCRB transcripts were sequenced. Profiled with immunoSEQ multiplex PCR; TCRdb holds only in-frame clones, not every one. The sample lists about half a million clones, about 32% seen once, with 0.065% in the top ten. This sample is part of a study of beta chain features in type 1 diabetes. Background on the study: Cell yields, gender and age were similar in healthy donors and patients.

About 110 mL of blood, on average, came from one heparinised draw per donor. V lost 2 bases and J lost 8, with 12 bases in between. Germline loops: CDR1 MDHEN, CDR2 SYDVKM. The CDR3 totals 13 residues. Findings of the study overall: In every one of the four CD4+ subsets, TCRB CDR3s were moderately but significantly shorter in Type 1 diabetes patients.

Sequenced: naive CD4+ T cells from blood. The chain joins TRBV28 to TRBJ1-2; D is undetermined. The receptor's source is a man aged 18 to 29 in good health. The CDR3 reads CASSLQESAGYTF. The DNA of the CDR3 is TGTGCCAGCAGTTTACAGGAATCGGCAGGCTACACCTTC.